Below are 9 T cell receptor beta chains sequenced from a single sample in a study of blood T cell repertoires in COVID-19. Some clones are missing from TCRdb's copy, which holds only in-frame ones; the method was immunoSEQ multiplex PCR. The sample carries about 180,000 clones, 88% recorded once. The sample was peripheral blood. The receptor set was obtained from a woman in her thirties with acute or convalescent COVID-19.

V gene TRBV29-1 combines with J gene TRBJ2-4; 10 bases map to TRBD1. V trimming: 8 bases; J trimming: 4 bases; junction bases outside the gene matches: 8. Per germline, CDR1 SQVTM and CDR2 ANQGSEA. This CDR3 comprises 14 residues. In DNA, the CDR3 is TGCAGCCGTCTGCGGGACAGGGGAAAAAACATTCAGTACTTC. Translation: CSRLRDRGKNIQYF.

V gene TRBV5-5 combines with J gene TRBJ1-2; TRBD1 is a possible D gene (5 bases). With 4 bases removed from V and 5 bases from J, the gap between germline ends came to 15 bases. Germline CDR1 and CDR2: SGHKS and YYEKEE (reference sequence). This CDR3 contains 14 residues. CDR3 in amino acids: CASSEGLNLYGYTF. CDR3 nucleotide sequence: TGTGCCAGCAGCGAGGGACTGAATTTATATGGCTACACCTTC.

This chain connects TRBV5-1 to TRBJ1-4, with D unresolved. The V gene's germline CDR1 is SGHRS and CDR2 YFSETQ. Trimming stripped 0 bases from V and 7 bases from J, with 19 bases between. The CDR3 totals 17 residues. The CDR3 coding sequence is TGCGCCAGCAGCTTGGCCTATGAGCGGGGTCTAACTGAAAAACTGTTTTTT. This codes for CASSLAYERGLTEKLFF.

V is TRBV27 and J is TRBJ1-1; maybe TRBD1 (6 bases). Germline V gives CDR1 MNHEY, CDR2 SMNVEV (reference sequence). The CDR3 covers 13 residues. V lost 5 bases to trimming and J lost 4 bases, with 11 bases between them. The chain's CDR3 is CASSPIGGTEAFF. In DNA form, the CDR3 reads TGTGCCAGCAGTCCGATAGGGGGCACTGAAGCTTTCTTT.

The gene calls are TRBV30 and TRBJ1-3, with D unresolved. The V and J ends lost 5 bases and 0 bases respectively, with 5 bases between them. Germline assignment: CDR1 GTSNPN and CDR2 SVGIG (reference sequence). The CDR3 consists of 12 residues. CDR3 amino acids: CAWALSGNTIYF. DNA of the CDR3: TGTGCCTGGGCCCTCTCTGGAAACACCATATATTTT. Combining the CDR3 with reference TRBV30 and TRBJ1-3 gives the whole variable domain SQTIHQWPATLVQPVGSPLSLECTVEGTSNPNLYWYRQAAGRGLQLLFYSVGIGQISSEVPQNLSASRPQDRQFILSSKKLLLSDSGFYLCAWALSGNTIYFGEGSWLTVV.

The chain combines TRBV5-1 with TRBJ2-7; D possibly corresponds to TRBD1 (6 bases). Germline CDR1 and CDR2: SGHRS and YFSETQ. This CDR3 is 13 amino acids long. The V gene lost 7 bases and the J gene lost 3 bases, with 14 bases spanning the gap. CDR3 sequence (DNA): TGCGCCAGCCTCAGGGGACAATTCTACGAGCAGTACTTC. Amino acids: CASLRGQFYEQYF. Using reference TRBV5-1 and TRBJ2-7 for the parts outside the CDR3, the full variable domain is KAGVTQTPRYLIKTRGQQVTLSCSPISGHRSVSWYQQTPGQGLQFLFEYFSETQRNKGNFPGRFSGRQFSNSRSEMNVSTLELGDSALYLCASLRGQFYEQYFGPGTRLTVT.

The chain has TRBV28 and TRBJ1-6, with unresolved D. Germline-derived CDR1 and CDR2 are MDHEN and SYDVKM. The CDR3 has 14 residues. V gave up 7 bases and J gave up 8 bases, with 15 bases separating them. DNA for the CDR3: TGTGCCAGCACCCAAGGACTTAGTGATTCACCCCTCCACTTT. Translating it yields CASTQGLSDSPLHF.

The CDR3 region has the DNA TGTGCCAGCTCGACGGACAGAAACACTGAAGCTTTCTTT. This translates into CASSTDRNTEAFF. V usage is TRBV18 and J usage is TRBJ1-1; a possible D gene is TRBD1 (6 bases). Trimming took off 6 bases at V and 2 bases at J, with 10 bases between the two ends. Germline V gene data show CDR1 as KGHSH and CDR2 as LQKENI. The CDR3 consists of 13 residues.

The chain employs TRBV7-2 and TRBJ2-1, with 8 bases that match TRBD2. The CDR3 contains 13 residues. J gave up 9 bases and V 5 bases, and 6 bases lay outside the gene matches. The germline V gene encodes CDR1 SGHTA and CDR2 FQGNSA. CDR3 nucleotide sequence: TGTGCCAGCAGCAAAAAACTAGCGGTTGAGCAGTTCTTC. This translates into CASSKKLAVEQFF.